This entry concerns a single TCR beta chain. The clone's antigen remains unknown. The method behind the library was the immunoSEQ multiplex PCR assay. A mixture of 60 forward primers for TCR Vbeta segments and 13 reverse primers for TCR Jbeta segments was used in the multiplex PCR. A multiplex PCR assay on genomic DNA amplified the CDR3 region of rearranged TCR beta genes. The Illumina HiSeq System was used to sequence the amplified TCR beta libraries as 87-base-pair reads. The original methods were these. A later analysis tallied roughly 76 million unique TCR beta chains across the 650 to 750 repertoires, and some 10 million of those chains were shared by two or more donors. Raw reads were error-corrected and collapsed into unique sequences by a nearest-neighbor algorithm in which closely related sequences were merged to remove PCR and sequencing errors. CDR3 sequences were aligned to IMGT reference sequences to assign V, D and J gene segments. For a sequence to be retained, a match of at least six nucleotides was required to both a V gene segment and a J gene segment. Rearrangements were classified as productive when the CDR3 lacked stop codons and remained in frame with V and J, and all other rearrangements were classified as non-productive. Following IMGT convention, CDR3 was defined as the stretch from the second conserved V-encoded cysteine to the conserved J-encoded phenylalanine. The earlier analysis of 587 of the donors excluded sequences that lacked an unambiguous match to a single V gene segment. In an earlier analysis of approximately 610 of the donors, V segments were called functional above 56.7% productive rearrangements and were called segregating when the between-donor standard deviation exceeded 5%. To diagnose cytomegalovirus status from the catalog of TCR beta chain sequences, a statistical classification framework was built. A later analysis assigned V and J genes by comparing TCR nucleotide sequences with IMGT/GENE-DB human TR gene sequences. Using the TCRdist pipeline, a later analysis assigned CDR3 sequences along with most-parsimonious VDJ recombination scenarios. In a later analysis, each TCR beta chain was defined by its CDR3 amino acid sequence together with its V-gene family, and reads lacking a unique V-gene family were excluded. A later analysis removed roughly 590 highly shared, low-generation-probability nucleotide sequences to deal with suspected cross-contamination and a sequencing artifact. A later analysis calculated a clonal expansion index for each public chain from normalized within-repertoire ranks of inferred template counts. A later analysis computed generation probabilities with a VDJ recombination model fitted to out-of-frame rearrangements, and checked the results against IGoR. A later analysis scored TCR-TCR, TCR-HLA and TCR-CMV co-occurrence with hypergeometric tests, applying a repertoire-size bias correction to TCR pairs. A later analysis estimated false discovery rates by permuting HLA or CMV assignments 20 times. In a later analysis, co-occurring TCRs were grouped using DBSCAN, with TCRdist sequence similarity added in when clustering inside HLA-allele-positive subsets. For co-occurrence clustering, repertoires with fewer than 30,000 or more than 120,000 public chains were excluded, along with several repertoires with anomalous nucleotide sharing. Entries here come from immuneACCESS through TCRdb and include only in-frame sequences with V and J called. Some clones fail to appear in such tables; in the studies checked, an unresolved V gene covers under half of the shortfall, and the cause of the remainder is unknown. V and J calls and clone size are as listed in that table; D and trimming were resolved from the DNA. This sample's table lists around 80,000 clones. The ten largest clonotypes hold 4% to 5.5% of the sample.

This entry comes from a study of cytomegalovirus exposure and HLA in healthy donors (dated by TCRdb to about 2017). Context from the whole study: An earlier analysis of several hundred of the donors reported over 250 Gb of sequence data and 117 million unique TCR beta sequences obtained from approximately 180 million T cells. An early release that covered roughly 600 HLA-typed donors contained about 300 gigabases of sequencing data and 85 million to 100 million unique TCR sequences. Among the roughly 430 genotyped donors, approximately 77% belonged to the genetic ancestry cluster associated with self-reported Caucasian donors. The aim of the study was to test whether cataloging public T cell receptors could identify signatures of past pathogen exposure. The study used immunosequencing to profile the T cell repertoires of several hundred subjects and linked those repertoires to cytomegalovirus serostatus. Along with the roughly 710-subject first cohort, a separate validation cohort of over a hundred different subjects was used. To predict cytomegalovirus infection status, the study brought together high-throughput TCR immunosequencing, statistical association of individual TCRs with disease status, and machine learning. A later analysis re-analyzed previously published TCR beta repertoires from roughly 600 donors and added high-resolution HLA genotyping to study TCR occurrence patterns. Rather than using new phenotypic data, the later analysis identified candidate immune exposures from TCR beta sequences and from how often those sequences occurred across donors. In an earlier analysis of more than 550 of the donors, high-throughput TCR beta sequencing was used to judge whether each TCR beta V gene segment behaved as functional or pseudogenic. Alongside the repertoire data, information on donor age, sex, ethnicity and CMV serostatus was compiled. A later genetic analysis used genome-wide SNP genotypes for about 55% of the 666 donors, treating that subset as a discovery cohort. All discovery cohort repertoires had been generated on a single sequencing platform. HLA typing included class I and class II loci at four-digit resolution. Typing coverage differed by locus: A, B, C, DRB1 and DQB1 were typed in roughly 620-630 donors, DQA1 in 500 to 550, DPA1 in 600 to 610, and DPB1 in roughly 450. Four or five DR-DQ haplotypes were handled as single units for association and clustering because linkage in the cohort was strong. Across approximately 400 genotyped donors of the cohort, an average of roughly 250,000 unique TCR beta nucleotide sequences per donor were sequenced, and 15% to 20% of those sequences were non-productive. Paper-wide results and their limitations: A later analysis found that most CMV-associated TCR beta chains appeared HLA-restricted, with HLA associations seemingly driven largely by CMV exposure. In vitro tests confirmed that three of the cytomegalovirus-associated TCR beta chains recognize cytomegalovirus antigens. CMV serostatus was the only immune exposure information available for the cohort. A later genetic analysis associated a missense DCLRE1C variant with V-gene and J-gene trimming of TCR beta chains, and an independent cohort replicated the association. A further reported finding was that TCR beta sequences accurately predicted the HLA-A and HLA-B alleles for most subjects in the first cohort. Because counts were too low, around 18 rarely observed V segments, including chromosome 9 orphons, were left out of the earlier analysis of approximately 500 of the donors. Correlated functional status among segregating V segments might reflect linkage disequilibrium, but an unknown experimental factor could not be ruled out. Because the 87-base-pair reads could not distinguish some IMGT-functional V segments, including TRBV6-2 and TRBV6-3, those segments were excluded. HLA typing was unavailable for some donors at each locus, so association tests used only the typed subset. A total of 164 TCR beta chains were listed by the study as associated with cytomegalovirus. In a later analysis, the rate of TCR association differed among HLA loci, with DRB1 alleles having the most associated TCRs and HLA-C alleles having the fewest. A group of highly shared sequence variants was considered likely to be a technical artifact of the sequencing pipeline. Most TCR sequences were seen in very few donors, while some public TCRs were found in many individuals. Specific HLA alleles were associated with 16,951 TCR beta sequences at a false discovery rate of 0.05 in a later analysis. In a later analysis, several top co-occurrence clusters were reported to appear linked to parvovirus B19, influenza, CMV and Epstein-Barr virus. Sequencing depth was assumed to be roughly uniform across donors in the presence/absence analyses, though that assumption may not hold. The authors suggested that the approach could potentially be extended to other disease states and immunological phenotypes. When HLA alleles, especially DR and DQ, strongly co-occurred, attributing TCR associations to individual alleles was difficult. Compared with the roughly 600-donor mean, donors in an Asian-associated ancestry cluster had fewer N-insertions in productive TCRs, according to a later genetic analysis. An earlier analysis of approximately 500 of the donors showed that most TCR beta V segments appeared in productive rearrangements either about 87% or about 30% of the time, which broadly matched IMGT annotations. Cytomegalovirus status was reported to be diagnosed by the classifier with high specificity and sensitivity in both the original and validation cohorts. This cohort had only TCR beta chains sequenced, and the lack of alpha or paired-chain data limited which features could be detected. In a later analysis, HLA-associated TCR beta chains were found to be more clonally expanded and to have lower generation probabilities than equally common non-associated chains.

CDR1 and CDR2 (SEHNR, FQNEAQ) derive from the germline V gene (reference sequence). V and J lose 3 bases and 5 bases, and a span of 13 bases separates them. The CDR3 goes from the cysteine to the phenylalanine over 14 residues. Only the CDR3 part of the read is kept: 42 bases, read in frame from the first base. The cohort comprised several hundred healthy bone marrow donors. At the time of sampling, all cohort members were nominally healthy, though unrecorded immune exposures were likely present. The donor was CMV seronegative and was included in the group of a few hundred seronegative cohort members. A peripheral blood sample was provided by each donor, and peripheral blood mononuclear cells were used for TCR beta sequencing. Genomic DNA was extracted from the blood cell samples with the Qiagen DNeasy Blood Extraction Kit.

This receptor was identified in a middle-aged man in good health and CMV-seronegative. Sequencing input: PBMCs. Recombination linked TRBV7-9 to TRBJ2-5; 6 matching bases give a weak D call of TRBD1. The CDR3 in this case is CASSFPSRGETQYF. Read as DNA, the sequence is TGTGCCAGCAGCTTCCCATCTAGGGGGGAGACCCAGTACTTC.